The next 13 T cell receptor beta chains were all read from a single sample in a study of regulatory T cells in long-lasting Graves disease. Libraries of TCR beta came from iRepertoire HTBI primers plus Arm-PCR of CDR3 regions. MiXCR was run by TCRdb on the multiplex PCR reads, yielding one entry per CDR3 protein. The table includes fewer than 650,000 distinct CDR3 sequences, around 17% detected once. The time point is: newly diagnosed GD, antithyroid drugs for less than 3 months. After RNA was extracted from PBMCs, the TCR library was made from it. The data also belong to a second study, concerning T cells in Graves' hyperthyroidism and ophthalmopathy.

The sequences come from peripheral blood mononuclear cells (PBMCs), collected at new diagnosis, from a patient treated with antithyroid drugs. The receptors were gathered from a young woman with Graves disease.

The V and J genes are TRBV20-1 and TRBJ1-1, with D hard to call. This CDR3 has 13 amino acids. V was shortened by 3 bases and J by 6 bases, with 14 bases between the two germline ends. Germline loops: CDR1 DFQATT, CDR2 SNEGSKA (reference sequence). CDR3 DNA sequence: TGCAGTGCTAGTAGACACCCCGGACCTGAAGCTTTCTTT. It encodes CSASRHPGPEAFF.

The CDR3 nucleotides read TGTGCCAGCAGGACGTTGGGGTCGTTTCGAGAGACCCAGTACTTC. It specifies CASRTLGSFRETQYF. The chain is built from TRBV28 and TRBJ2-5; D gene uncertain. Germline V gene lookup returns CDR1 MDHEN and CDR2 SYDVKM. V lost 6 bases to trimming and J lost 4 bases, with 18 bases between them. The CDR3 contains 15 residues. Variable domain in full (rest from reference TRBV28 and TRBJ2-5): DVKVTQSSRYLVKRTGEKVFLECVQDMDHENMFWYRQDPGLGLRLIYFSYDVKMKEKGDIPEGYSVSREKKERFSLILESASTNQTSMYLCASRTLGSFRETQYFGPGTRLLVL.

This clonotype was picked up many times. This chain connects TRBV20-1 to TRBJ2-7, with 7 positions matching TRBD2. V shed 1 base and J 6 bases; nucleotides not matched to a gene: 6. CDR1 is DFQATT, CDR2 SNEGSKA, per germline (reference sequence). The CDR3 is 13 amino acids. CDR3 residues: CSARVAGIGEQYF. DNA for the CDR3: TGCAGTGCTAGAGTAGCGGGCATTGGCGAGCAGTACTTC.

Worth noting for this clonotype: A far larger clone is a single base away, which makes a read error likely. The rearrangement joins TRBV6-1 to TRBJ2-3, with 11 positions matching TRBD2. CDR3 length: 14 residues. Germline CDR1 reads MNHNS; CDR2 reads SASEGT. V shed 7 bases and J 5 bases; nucleotides not matched to a gene: 5. The CDR3 DNA follows: TGTGCCAGCATCTTAGCGGGAGGGATAGATACGCAGTATTTT. This sequence encodes CASILAGGIDTQYF.

This clonotype was counted ten times or more. The chain joins TRBV28 to TRBJ1-1; D not certain. Trimming removed 6 bases from V and 1 base from J, with 12 bases in between. The CDR3 contains 14 residues. Looked up from germline, CDR1 is MDHEN and CDR2 is SYDVKM. Here the CDR3 reads CASSLPFPNTEAFF. DNA for the CDR3: TGTGCCAGCAGCTTACCCTTCCCGAACACTGAAGCTTTCTTT.

The sample holds many counts of this clonotype. The rearrangement links TRBV28 to TRBJ2-7, with D maybe TRBD1 (6 bases). This CDR3 is built from 14 residues. The ends were cut back, 6 bases at V and 3 bases at J, with 15 bases in the middle. Per germline, CDR1 MDHEN and CDR2 SYDVKM. In DNA, the CDR3 is TGTGCCAGCAGCCCTACCCTGACAGGCTACGAGCAGTACTTC. This translates into CASSPTLTGYEQYF.

The chain is built from TRBV5-1 and TRBJ2-7, with TRBD2 matching 7 bases. This CDR3 contains 13 residues. V lost 3 bases, J lost 6 bases, and 6 bases stayed unmatched. In germline, CDR1 is SGHRS, CDR2 YFSETQ. The CDR3 sequence: CASSYGGGAEQYF. CDR3 DNA: TGCGCCAGCAGCTACGGCGGGGGAGCCGAGCAGTACTTC.

This clonotype turned up a few times. The V gene is TRBV19, the J gene TRBJ2-7; D is perhaps TRBD2 (5 bases). This CDR3 is built from 16 residues. The V end was cut by 5 bases, the J end by 7 bases, with 24 bases between. Per the germline V gene, CDR1 is LNHDA and CDR2 is SQIVND (reference sequence). CDR3 sequence reads: CASSSPGDPRGVEQYF. The CDR3 bases are TGTGCCAGTAGTTCCCCCGGGGATCCACGGGGTGTGGAGCAGTACTTC. The whole variable domain, remainder taken from reference TRBV19 and TRBJ2-7, is DGGITQSPKYLFRKEGQNVTLSCEQNLNHDAMYWYRQDPGQGLRLIYYSQIVNDFQKGDIAEGYSVSREKKESFPLTVTSAQKNPTAFYLCASSSPGDPRGVEQYFGPGTRLTVT.

This clonotype was counted a few times. V usage is TRBV27 and J usage is TRBJ2-6; the match to TRBD1 covers 12 bases. CDR1 and CDR2 from the germline V gene are MNHEY and SMNVEV (reference sequence). This CDR3 comprises 17 residues. The ends lost 6 bases at V and 3 bases at J; junction bases unmatched: 6. Written as DNA, the CDR3 is TGTGCCAGCAGCACGGGACAGGGGGCGCTTGGGGCCAACGTCCTGACTTTC. As protein: CASSTGQGALGANVLTF.

This clonotype has just a few counts. The chain uses TRBV12-3 or TRBV12-4 and TRBJ1-4; 8 positions agree with TRBD1. CDR3 length: 15 amino acids. The ends lost 8 bases at V and 8 bases at J; junction bases unmatched: 13. CDR3 residues: CASGYATGVGEKLFF. CDR3 sequence (DNA): TGTGCCAGCGGATACGCGACAGGGGTTGGGGAAAAACTGTTTTTT.

This clonotype was seen at least ten times. The chain carries TRBV20-1 and TRBJ2-5, with a weak D call TRBD1 (5 bases). Per the germline V gene, CDR1 is DFQATT and CDR2 is SNEGSKA (reference sequence). The CDR3 sequence is 15 residues long. The V end lost 0 bases, the J end lost 4 bases, and 15 bases lay between the germline ends. The CDR3 loop reads CSARDPPGNGETQYF. The CDR3 coding sequence is TGCAGTGCTAGAGATCCCCCAGGGAATGGAGAGACCCAGTACTTC.

In this sample, this clonotype turned up many times. The chain is built from TRBV7-2 and TRBJ1-2; the D gene is possibly TRBD1 (5 bases). V dropped 5 bases and J dropped 8 bases, with 15 bases sitting between them. CDR1 is SGHTA and CDR2 is FQGNSA in the germline V gene. The CDR3 is 13 amino acids. The DNA for the CDR3 is TGTGCCAGCAGCCCCCAGGGTAATCGCGGCTACACCTTC. It encodes CASSPQGNRGYTF. Based on the CDR3 plus reference TRBV7-2 and TRBJ1-2, the full variable domain is GAGVSQSPSNKVTEKGKDVELRCDPISGHTALYWYRQSLGQGLEFLIYFQGNSAPDKSGLPSDRFSAERTGGSVSTLTIQRTQQEDSAVYLCASSPQGNRGYTFGSGTRLTVV.

This clonotype has a handful of counts. Compared with germline, one end of the junction differs, possibly owing to a read error. The chain is built from TRBV2 and TRBJ2-3; possibly TRBD1 for D (5 bases). Germline CDR1 and CDR2: SNHLY and FYNNEI. This CDR3 has 13 residues. CDR3 sequence (DNA): TGTGTCAGCCGGTCAGGGTTCTCAGATACGCAGTATTTT. It is translated as CVSRSGFSDTQYF.